This T cell receptor beta chain came from a study of blood T cell repertoires in COVID-19. Study summary: Acute and convalescent COVID-19 specimens originated in the United States, Italy and Spain. In each case, the material was cDNA or gDNA derived from T cells, B-cell-depleted T cells, or PBMCs.

Germline lookup yields CDR1 SNHLY and CDR2 FYNNEI. This CDR3 spans 15 amino acids. A remark on this clone: The germline gene is not matched at one end of the junction; a read error may be the cause.

The Seattle site enrolled patients during active infection and followed them longitudinally. Per the authors' pipeline: Quantification of nucleated cells was approximated via reference gene primer amplification. The table came from immunoSEQ multiplex PCR; TCRdb's copy has only in-frame clones and leaves some out. The V and J calls and clone size were taken over from that table, and D and trimming were inferred from the DNA. The table has approximately 500,000 clones, roughly 89% seen once. The rearrangement uses TRBV2 and TRBJ2-7, with D perhaps TRBD1 or TRBD2 (7 bases each). The TCR was taken from a man aged 18 to 30 with COVID-19, enrolled during active disease. Sequencing was performed on peripheral blood. The CDR3 nucleotides are TGTGCCAGCAGCGAAGCGGGACAGAAAGCCTACGAGCAGTACTTC. This sequence encodes CASSEAGQKAYEQYF.